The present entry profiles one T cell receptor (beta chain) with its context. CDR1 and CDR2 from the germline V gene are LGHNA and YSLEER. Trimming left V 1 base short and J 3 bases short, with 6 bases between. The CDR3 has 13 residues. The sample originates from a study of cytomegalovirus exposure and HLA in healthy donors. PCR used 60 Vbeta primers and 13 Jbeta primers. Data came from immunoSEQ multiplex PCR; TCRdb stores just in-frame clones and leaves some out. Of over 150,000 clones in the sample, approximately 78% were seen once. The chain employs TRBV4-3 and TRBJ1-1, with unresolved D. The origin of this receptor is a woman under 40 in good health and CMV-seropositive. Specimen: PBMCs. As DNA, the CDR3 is TGCGCCAGCAGCCAAGCGGTCTACACTGAAGCTTTCTTT. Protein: CASSQAVYTEAFF.